This T cell receptor beta chain was identified in a study of human T cells and chemical hapten exposure. In the original analysis: From around 25,000 to 690,000 TCRs were found per sample, with a median of approximately 96,000. From the RACE reads, TCRdb called clonotypes with MiXCR, one entry per CDR3 protein. These V and J calls derive from TCRdb rather than the authors' analysis. The profile shows roughly 39,000 distinct CDR3 sequences, 9.5% to 15% of them singletons. Findings and caveats of the study: The number of TCRs above 1 in 1000 frequency did not change after DPC sensitization.

In this sample, this clonotype turned up a few times. Its antigen is not identified. Germline V lookup: CDR1 MDHEN, CDR2 SYDVKM. The CDR3 has 13 amino acids. V lost 2 bases, J lost 7 bases, and 9 bases lay in between. Time point denoted: patch test 3, about 24 weeks after DPC sensitization. Specified treatment: therapeutic diphenylcyclopropenone sensitization with weekly scalp DPC. Whole blood, unfractionated, served as the material for total RNA extraction. The specimen was whole blood, collected in connection with sensitization to the hapten diphenylcyclopropenone (DPC). The sequence was obtained from a woman aged 40 to 55 with alopecia areata. Some clones in this sample may be carry-over from other donors' samples. V and J are TRBV28 and TRBJ2-1, with a possible D match to TRBD2 (6 bases). DNA of the CDR3: TGTGCCAGCAGTTTAAGCGGGCTGAATGAGCAGTTCTTC. This codes for CASSLSGLNEQFF.